This entry describes one T cell receptor (beta chain). As yet, its antigen is unknown. Cells were CD45RO-negative CD62L-positive naive CD4 T cells sorted from PBMCs. V lost 0 bases, J lost 5 bases, and 12 bases lay in between. The CDR3 extends over 14 amino acids. CDR1 is SGHNT and CDR2 is YYREEE in the germline V gene (reference sequence). The data originate from a study of human versus mouse CDR3 diversity and MHC coevolution. Study-wide points: The lowest clonal inequality scores came from most of the three human donors. Humans had the largest estimated TCR beta repertoire, about 1.6 million clonotypes.

The repertoire was sequenced with immunoSEQ multiplex PCR; TCRdb's copy has only in-frame clones and lacks some. The data contain about 73,000 clones, around 92% of them singletons. Sequencing was performed on naive CD4+ T cells from blood. Subset here: CD45RO-negative CD62L-positive naive CD4 T cells. The source is a person between 25 and 70 years old in good health. The chain employs TRBV5-4 and TRBJ2-7; tentative D call: TRBD2 (6 bases). The CDR3 DNA reads TGTGCCAGCAGCTTGGTCTCCGGAGGGAACGAGCAGTACTTC. Amino acid sequence: CASSLVSGGNEQYF.